The 21 T cell receptor beta chains in this list originate from one sample, sequenced in a study of identical twins. One entry per CDR3 protein, called by TCRdb with MiXCR from the 5' RACE reads. The profile covers some 1,600,000 distinct CDR3 sequences, with about 32% appearing a single time and more than 0.25% taken by the ten largest. The specimen sequenced was cord blood. These receptors were obtained from a newborn girl in good health.

Details on this clonotype: One junction end does not reproduce the germline sequence, and a read error may be involved. DNA of the CDR3: TGTGCCGGCAGCGGGGTTCTCACGGATACGCAGTATTTT. It yields the protein CAGSGVLTDTQYF. V is TRBV9 and J is TRBJ2-3; 7 bases are a match to TRBD2. CDR1 is SGDLS, CDR2 YYNGEE, per germline. The length of the CDR3 is 13 residues.

The V and J genes are TRBV10-3 and TRBJ2-1; 8 nucleotides align to TRBD2. The CDR3 runs to 14 residues. Per germline, CDR1 ENHRY and CDR2 SYGVKD. V lost 7 bases and J lost 0; bases outside the gene matches: 2. DNA for the CDR3: TGTGCCATCAATAGCGGGATCTCCTACAATGAGCAGTTCTTC. Translation: CAINSGISYNEQFF.

The V call is TRBV5-1, the J call TRBJ2-1, with 8 bases fitting TRBD2. The V gene end was trimmed by 0 bases and the J gene end by 1 base; junction bases not matched to a gene: 6. Germline CDR1 is SGHRS and CDR2 is YFSETQ. This CDR3 region has 17 residues. The CDR3 loop reads CASSLAIAGPSYNEQFF. The CDR3 DNA is TGCGCCAGCAGCTTGGCGATAGCGGGGCCTTCCTACAATGAGCAGTTCTTC.

This chain uses TRBV18 with TRBJ1-6, with a weak D call TRBD1 (5 bases). CDR3 size: 17 residues. The V gene's germline CDR1 is KGHSH and CDR2 LQKENI. The V and J ends lost 3 bases and 0 bases respectively, with 12 bases between them. The CDR3 bases are TGTGCCAGCTCACCCTATGACAGCAGCTCCTATAATTCACCCCTCCACTTT. It translates to CASSPYDSSSYNSPLHF.

This clonotype was observed a few times. The rearrangement joins TRBV25-1 to TRBJ1-4, with TRBD1 as a possible D gene (6 bases). With 0 bases removed from V and 5 bases from J, the gap between germline ends came to 10 bases. From germline, CDR1 is MGHDK and CDR2 SYGVNS. This CDR3 region has 15 residues. The CDR3 loop is CASSEYGTINEKLFF. For the CDR3, the DNA is TGTGCCAGCAGTGAATACGGGACAATAAATGAAAAACTGTTTTTT.

V and J are TRBV5-1 and TRBJ2-1; 7 nucleotides line up with TRBD2. The assigned J gene may be wrong: the sequence end matches TRBJ2-7 better. Germline V gene lookup returns CDR1 SGHRS and CDR2 YFSETQ. CDR3 size: 17 residues. The CDR3, as DNA: TGCGCCAGCAGCTTGGGGACTAGGCCCCGCGCCTACAATGAGCAGTACTTC. The encoded protein is CASSLGTRPRAYNEQYF.

The J gene is TRBJ1-4, the V gene TRBV7-9; weak D call: TRBD1 (5 bases). CDR1 and CDR2 from the germline V gene are SEHNR and FQNEAQ (reference sequence). The V end was cut by 5 bases, the J end by 5 bases, with 15 bases between. This CDR3 spans 15 amino acids. The CDR3 here is CASSPQTWGNEKLFF. CDR3 bases: TGTGCCAGCAGCCCCCAGACCTGGGGGAATGAAAAACTGTTTTTT.

This clonotype showed up just a few times. The V gene is TRBV7-8, the J gene TRBJ1-5, with TRBD1 matching 7 bases. The germline V gene encodes CDR1 SGHVS and CDR2 FQNEAQ. Germline trimming cut 0 bases from V and 5 bases from J; bases unmatched to any gene: 7. The CDR3 has 16 amino acids. The CDR3 DNA is TGTGCCAGCAGCTTAGCGCGGACGAGGGGGCATCAGCCCCAGCATTTT. Translation: CASSLARTRGHQPQHF.

This chain connects TRBV18 to TRBJ2-7; TRBD1 matches at 9 bases. CDR1 and CDR2 (germline): KGHSH, LQKENI. Trimming removed 8 bases from V and 1 base from J; junction bases left unmatched: 12. The length of the CDR3 is 16 residues. This CDR3 reads CASRGWDRARSYEQYF. Written as DNA, the CDR3 is TGTGCCAGCCGAGGGTGGGACAGGGCACGGTCCTACGAGCAGTACTTC.

CDR3 region: CASSKGLLVSGRTNEQFF. The DNA of the CDR3 is TGTGCCAGTAGTAAGGGTCTCTTAGTTAGCGGGAGGACGAATGAGCAGTTCTTC. The chain links TRBV19 to TRBJ2-1, with 10 positions matching TRBD2. CDR3 length: 18 residues. J was trimmed by 7 bases and V by 4 bases; bases with no gene match: 16. In germline, CDR1 is LNHDA, CDR2 SQIVND (reference sequence).

The chain couples TRBV5-1 to TRBJ2-1; 8 bases fit TRBD2. The end of the DNA is better explained by TRBJ2-7, so the J call may be wrong. Germline V gene lookup returns CDR1 SGHRS and CDR2 YFSETQ. This CDR3 comprises 17 residues. In DNA, the CDR3 is TGCGCCAGCAGCCTATTAAGTCCGGGACTAGGAACCAATGAGCAGTACTTC. This sequence encodes CASSLLSPGLGTNEQYF.

This clonotype has a handful of counts. The gene calls are TRBV20-1 and TRBJ2-5, with 7 positions matching TRBD1. The J segment lost 2 bases and the V segment lost 5 bases, leaving 5 bases of the junction unmatched. Germline values: CDR1 DFQATT, CDR2 SNEGSKA (reference sequence). The CDR3 loop spans 13 amino acids. CDR3 DNA sequence: TGCAGTGCTGATGGGACAGTACAAGAGACCCAGTACTTC. As protein: CSADGTVQETQYF.

V usage is TRBV21-1 and J usage is TRBJ1-2; TRBD1 reflects the table's D call only, with no check against the DNA. TRBV21-1 is shown as a pseudogene. The CDR3 runs 15 residues. Here the CDR3 reads CASSPGGTVNYGYTF. As DNA, the CDR3 is TGTGCCAGCAGCCCCGGGGGGACAGTCAACTATGGCTACACCTTC.

This clonotype was found a few times. The rearrangement joins TRBV28 to TRBJ2-5; 9 bases line up with TRBD1. This CDR3 region has 15 residues. Germline V gene sequence: CDR1 MDHEN, CDR2 SYDVKM. J gave up 2 bases and V 5 bases, and 6 bases lay outside the gene matches. The CDR3 DNA follows: TGTGCCAGCAGTACAGGGGGCGCCCGGCAAGAGACCCAGTACTTC. It encodes CASSTGGARQETQYF.

The chain recombines TRBV7-9 with TRBJ2-5; D is possibly TRBD2 (6 bases). Trimming stripped 4 bases from V and 1 base from J, with 7 bases between. The CDR3 has 13 residues. Germline CDR1 is SEHNR and CDR2 is FQNEAQ (reference sequence). For the CDR3, the DNA is TGTGCCAGCAGCTCGACTAGCCAAGAGACCCAGTACTTC. As protein: CASSSTSQETQYF.

Turning to this clonotype: One end of the junction does not line up with germline, which may come from a read error. This sequence joins TRBV27 and TRBJ2-1, with no clear D. Looked up from germline, CDR1 is MNHEY and CDR2 is SMNVEV (reference sequence). This CDR3 has 12 amino acids. CDR3 DNA: TGTGCCAGCAAAGACCCTCTCAATGAGCAGGTCTTC. Its translation is CASKDPLNEQVF.

This clonotype has at least ten counts. This rearrangement joins TRBV10-3 to TRBJ2-3; D might be TRBD1 or TRBD2, each matching 5 bases. Between the trimmed V and J ends, which lost 7 bases and 2 bases, there was a span of 16 bases. Germline CDR1 ENHRY, CDR2 SYGVKD. The CDR3 has 15 amino acids. The CDR3 here is CAIKGDLSPTDTQYF. As DNA, the CDR3 is TGTGCCATCAAAGGGGACCTAAGCCCCACAGATACGCAGTATTTT.

This clonotype was detected only once. The J gene is TRBJ1-1, the V gene TRBV25-1; D unresolved. V shed 3 bases and J shed 0 bases, with 8 bases lying between them. The CDR3 contains 14 residues. CDR1 is MGHDK, CDR2 SYGVNS, per germline. CDR3 DNA: TGTGCCAGCAGTGAGAATTCCCTGAACACTGAAGCTTTCTTT. Translation gives CASSENSLNTEAFF.

This clonotype has just one count. The rearrangement links TRBV24-1 to TRBJ2-3; 8 bases fit TRBD1. Germline CDR1 is KGHDR and CDR2 is SFDVKD. The CDR3 runs 13 residues. Trimming removed 0 bases from V and 11 bases from J; junction bases left unmatched: 3. DNA of the CDR3: TGTGCCACCAGTGATTTGCAACAGGGGGGGCAGTATTTT. Residues: CATSDLQQGGQYF.

In its sample, this clonotype was seen once. A read error is possible here, since a much larger clone lies one base away. This rearrangement joins TRBV6-6 to TRBJ1-2; 9 positions match TRBD1. This CDR3 spans 15 amino acids. Germline V CDR1 and CDR2: MNHNY, SVGAGI (reference sequence). V lost 0 bases to trimming and J lost 6 bases; unmatched junction nucleotides: 5. Here the CDR3 DNA reads TGTGCCAGCAGTTACTCGGACAGGGGCGGCAATGGCTACACCTTC. Encoded protein: CASSYSDRGGNGYTF.

This clonotype was counted only a few times. The rearrangement joins TRBV20-1 to TRBJ1-1, with D perhaps TRBD1 (6 bases). The CDR3 totals 15 residues. V gave up 6 bases and J gave up 5 bases, with 22 bases separating them. Germline-derived CDR1 and CDR2 are DFQATT and SNEGSKA (reference sequence). CDR3 sequence: CSALGGARIVTEAFF. The CDR3 region has the DNA TGCAGTGCCCTAGGGGGGGCGCGAATTGTAACTGAAGCTTTCTTT.